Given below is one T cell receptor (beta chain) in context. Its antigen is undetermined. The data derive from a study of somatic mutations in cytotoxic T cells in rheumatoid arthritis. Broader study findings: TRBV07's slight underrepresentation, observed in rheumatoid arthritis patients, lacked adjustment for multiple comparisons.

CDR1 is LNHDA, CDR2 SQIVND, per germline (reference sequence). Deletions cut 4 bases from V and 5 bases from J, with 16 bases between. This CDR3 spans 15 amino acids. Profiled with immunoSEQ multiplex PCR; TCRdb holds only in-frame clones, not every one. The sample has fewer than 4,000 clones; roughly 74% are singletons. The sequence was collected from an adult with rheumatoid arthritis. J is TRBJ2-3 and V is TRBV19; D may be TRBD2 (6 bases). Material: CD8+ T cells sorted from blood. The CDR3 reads CASSRGSSGGDTQYF. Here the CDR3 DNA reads TGTGCCAGTAGTAGGGGGTCCTCCGGGGGAGATACGCAGTATTTT.